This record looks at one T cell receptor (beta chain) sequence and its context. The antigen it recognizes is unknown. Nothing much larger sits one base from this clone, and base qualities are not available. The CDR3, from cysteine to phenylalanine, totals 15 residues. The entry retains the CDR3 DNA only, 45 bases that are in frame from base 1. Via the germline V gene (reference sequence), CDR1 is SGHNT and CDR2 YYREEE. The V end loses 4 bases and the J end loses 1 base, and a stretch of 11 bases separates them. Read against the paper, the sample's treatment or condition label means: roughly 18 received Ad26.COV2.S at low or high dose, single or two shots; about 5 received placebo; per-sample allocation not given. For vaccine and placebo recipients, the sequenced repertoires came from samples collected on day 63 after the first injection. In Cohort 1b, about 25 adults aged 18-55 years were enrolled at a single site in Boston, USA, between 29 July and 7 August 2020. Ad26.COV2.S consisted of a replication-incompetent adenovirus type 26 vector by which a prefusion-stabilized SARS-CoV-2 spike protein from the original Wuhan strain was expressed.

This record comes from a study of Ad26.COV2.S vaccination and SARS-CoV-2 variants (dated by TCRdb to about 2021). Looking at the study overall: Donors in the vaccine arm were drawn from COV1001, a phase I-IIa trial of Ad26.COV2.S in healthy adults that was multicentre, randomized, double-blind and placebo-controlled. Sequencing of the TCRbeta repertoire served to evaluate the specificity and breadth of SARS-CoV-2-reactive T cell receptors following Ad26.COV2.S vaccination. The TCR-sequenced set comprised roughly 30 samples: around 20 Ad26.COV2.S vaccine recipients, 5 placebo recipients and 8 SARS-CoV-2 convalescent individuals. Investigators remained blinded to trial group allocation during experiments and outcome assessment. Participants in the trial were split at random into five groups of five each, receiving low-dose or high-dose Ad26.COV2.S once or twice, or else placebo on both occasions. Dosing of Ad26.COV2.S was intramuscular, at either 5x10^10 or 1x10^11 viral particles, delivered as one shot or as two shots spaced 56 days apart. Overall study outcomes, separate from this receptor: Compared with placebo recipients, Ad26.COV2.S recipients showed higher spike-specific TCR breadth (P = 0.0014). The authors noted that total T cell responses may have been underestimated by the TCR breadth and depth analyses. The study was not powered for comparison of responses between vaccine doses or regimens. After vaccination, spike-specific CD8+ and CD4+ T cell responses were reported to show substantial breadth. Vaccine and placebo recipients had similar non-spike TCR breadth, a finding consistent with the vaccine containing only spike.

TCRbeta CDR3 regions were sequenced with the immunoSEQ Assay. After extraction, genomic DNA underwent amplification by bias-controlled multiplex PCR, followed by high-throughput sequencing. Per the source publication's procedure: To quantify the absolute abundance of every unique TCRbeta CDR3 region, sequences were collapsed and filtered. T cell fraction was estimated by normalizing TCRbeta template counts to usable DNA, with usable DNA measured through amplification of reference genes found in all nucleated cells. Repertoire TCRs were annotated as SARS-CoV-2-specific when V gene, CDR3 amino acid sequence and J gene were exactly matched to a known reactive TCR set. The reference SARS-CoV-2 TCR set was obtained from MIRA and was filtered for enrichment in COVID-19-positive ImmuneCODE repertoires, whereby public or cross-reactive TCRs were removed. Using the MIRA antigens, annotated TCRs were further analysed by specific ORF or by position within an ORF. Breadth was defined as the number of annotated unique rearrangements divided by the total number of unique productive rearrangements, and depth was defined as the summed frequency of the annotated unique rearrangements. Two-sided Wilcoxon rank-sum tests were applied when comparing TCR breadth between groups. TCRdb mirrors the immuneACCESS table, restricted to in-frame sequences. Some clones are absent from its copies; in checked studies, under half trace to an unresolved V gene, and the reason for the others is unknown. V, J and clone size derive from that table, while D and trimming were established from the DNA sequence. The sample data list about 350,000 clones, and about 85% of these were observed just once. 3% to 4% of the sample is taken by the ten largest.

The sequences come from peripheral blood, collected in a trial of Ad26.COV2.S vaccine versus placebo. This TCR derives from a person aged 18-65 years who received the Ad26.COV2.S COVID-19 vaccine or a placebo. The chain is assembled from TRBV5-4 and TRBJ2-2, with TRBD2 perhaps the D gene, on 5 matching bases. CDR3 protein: CASSLDAGNTGELFF. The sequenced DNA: TGTGCCAGCAGCCTCGACGCGGGGAACACCGGGGAGCTGTTTTTT.